A selection of T cell receptor beta chains follows, all from one sample in a study of CD4 and CD8 cells across lung adenocarcinoma regions. MiXCR, run by TCRdb on the PCR reads, gives a single entry per CDR3 protein. The sample carries 24,000 or so distinct CDR3 sequences, 52% recorded once. Sequencing was done on a sample of CD4+ T cells from the center of a lung tumor. The receptors here all came from a male donor with lung adenocarcinoma. The CD4 and CD8 labels of this study may be unreliable. Each CDR3 is given with its conserved first and last residue. The D gene is left open where the match is weak. Rows may omit the clone size; those that give it use once, few, many or a size class.

v_call	j_call	clone_size	d_call	cdr3_nt	cdr3_aa
TRBV12-3/TRBV12-4	TRBJ2-1	few	-	TGTGCCAGCAGTTTAGGGCTAGCCTACAATGAGCAGTTCTTC	CASSLGLAYNEQFF
TRBV6-1	TRBJ2-4	-	-	TGTGCGAGCAGAGTAGGCGGAGCCAAAAACACCCAGTACTTC	CASRVGGAKNTQYF
TRBV18	TRBJ1-1	-	TRBD1	TGTGCCAGTTCACCCCGGACAGGGACGAACACTGAAGCTTTCTTT	CASSPRTGTNTEAFF
TRBV25-1	TRBJ2-5	-	-	TGTGCCAGCTCGGCGGGGTTCGGGAGCGGTGACCAAGAGACCCAGTACTTC	CASSAGFGSGDQETQYF
TRBV15	TRBJ2-3	many	TRBD2	TGTGCCACCAGCAGGGGACTAGCGGGATCAACAGATACGCAGTATTTT	CATSRGLAGSTDTQYF
TRBV20-1	TRBJ2-1	few	-	TGCAGTGCTAGTTCCCGTTACGGGTGGAATGAGCAGTTCTTC	CSASSRYGWNEQFF
TRBV6-5	TRBJ2-2	many	TRBD1	TGTGCCAGCAGACCGGGACAGGGCGTAGCCGGGGAGCTGTTTTTT	CASRPGQGVAGELFF
TRBV6-1	TRBJ2-5	-	-	TGTGCCGCTCTTCCGTCTGCCCCCAAGACCCTGAATTTC	CAALPSAPKTLNF
TRBV24-1	TRBJ2-3	-	-	TGTGCCAGCAGGCAGGCTGGGAGCACCGGGGCGCAGTATTTT	CASRQAGSTGAQYF
TRBV6-1	TRBJ2-2	-	-	TGTGCCAGCAGTCCCATTGAGGGGCTTACGCTGTTTTTT	CASSPIEGLTLFF
TRBV6-1	TRBJ2-3	few	-	TGTGCCAGCAGTCTCTTTTCTAGCGTCGATGCGCAGTATTTC	CASSLFSSVDAQYF
TRBV6-1	TRBJ2-4	-	TRBD2	TGTGCCAGCAGGATCGGGACTAGGGGGATGACAGCCAAAAATACTCAGTACTTC	CASRIGTRGMTAKNTQYF
TRBV12-3/TRBV12-4	TRBJ2-3	many	TRBD1	TGTGCCAGCATCCGGGACAGGGGCACAGATACGCAGTATTTT	CASIRDRGTDTQYF
TRBV27	TRBJ1-1	few	-	TGTGCCAGCAGTTATTGGGGGAGTCAGACTGAAGCTTTCTTT	CASSYWGSQTEAFF
TRBV15	TRBJ2-1	few	-	TGTGCCACCAGCAGGGCAGAATCCTACAATGAGCAGTTCTTC	CATSRAESYNEQFF
TRBV10-3	TRBJ2-5	-	-	TGTGCGGGCATTGGGGCCGGGGCCACAGAGACGCAGTACTTC	CAGIGAGATETQYF
TRBV6-1	TRBJ2-7	medium-sized	TRBD2	TGTGCCAGCAGGAAGACTAGCGGCGCCTACGAGCAGTACTTC	CASRKTSGAYEQYF
TRBV6-2/TRBV6-3	TRBJ2-5	many	-	TGTGCCAGCAGTAGACTTTGGACTGCCAAAGAGACCCAGTACTTC	CASSRLWTAKETQYF
TRBV6-1	TRBJ2-2	-	-	TGTGCCAGCAGTCTCTTTTCGAACACCGAGGAGCAGTTTTTC	CASSLFSNTEEQFF
TRBV6-1	TRBJ2-4	once	TRBD2	TGTGCCAGCAGTGAAGCTAGCGGGAGCACAGATATGCAGTATTTC	CASSEASGSTDMQYF
TRBV27	TRBJ2-3	once	-	TGTGCCAGCAGTGCGGGCCGACGGGGTCGTGAGAAAGAGACGCAGTATTTC	CASSAGRRGREKETQYF
TRBV6-1	TRBJ2-4	-	-	TGTGCCGGCAGCTCCGGTAGTCTAGCCAAAAACATTCAGTACTTC	CAGSSGSLAKNIQYF
TRBV6-1	TRBJ2-3	-	-	TGTGCCAGCAGATTCCCCAGCAAAGATACGCAGTATTTT	CASRFPSKDTQYF